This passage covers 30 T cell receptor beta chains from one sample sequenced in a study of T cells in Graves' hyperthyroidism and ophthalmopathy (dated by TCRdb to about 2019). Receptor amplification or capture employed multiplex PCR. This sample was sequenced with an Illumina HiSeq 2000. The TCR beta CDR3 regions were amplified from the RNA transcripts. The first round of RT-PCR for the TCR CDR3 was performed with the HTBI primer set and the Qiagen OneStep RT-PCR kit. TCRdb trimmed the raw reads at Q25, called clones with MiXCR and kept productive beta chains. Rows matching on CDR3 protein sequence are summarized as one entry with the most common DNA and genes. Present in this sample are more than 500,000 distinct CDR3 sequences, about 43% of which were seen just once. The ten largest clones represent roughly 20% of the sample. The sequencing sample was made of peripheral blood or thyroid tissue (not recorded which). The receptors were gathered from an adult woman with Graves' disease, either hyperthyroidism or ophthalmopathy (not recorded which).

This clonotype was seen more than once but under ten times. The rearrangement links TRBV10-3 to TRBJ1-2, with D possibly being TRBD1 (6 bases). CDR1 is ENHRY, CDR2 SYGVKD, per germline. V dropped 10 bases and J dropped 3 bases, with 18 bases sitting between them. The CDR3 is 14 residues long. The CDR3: CATRREGGDYGYTF. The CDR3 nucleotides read TGTGCCACCCGTCGAGAGGGGGGAGACTATGGCTACACCTTC.

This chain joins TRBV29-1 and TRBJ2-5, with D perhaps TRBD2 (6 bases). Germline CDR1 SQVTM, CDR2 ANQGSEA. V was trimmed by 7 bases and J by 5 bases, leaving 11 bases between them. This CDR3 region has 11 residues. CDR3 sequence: CSGRAGETQYF. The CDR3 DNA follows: TGCAGCGGGAGGGCCGGGGAGACCCAGTACTTC.

The CDR3 DNA is TGTGCCAGCGGGGAAGAGAACACTGAAGCTTTCTTT. Its translation is CASGEENTEAFF. The chain uses TRBV5-6 and TRBJ1-1; D ambiguous. Germline loops: CDR1 SGHDT, CDR2 YYEEEE. Trimming cost V 7 bases and J 1 base, with 8 bases left between them. This CDR3 contains 12 residues.

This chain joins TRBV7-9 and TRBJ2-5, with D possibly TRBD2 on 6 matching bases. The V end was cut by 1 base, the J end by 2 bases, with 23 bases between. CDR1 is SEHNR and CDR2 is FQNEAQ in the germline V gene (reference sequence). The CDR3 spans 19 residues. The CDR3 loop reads CASSLGNSYDSSVQETQYF. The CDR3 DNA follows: TGTGCCAGCAGCTTAGGAAACAGTTACGACTCTAGCGTTCAAGAGACCCAGTACTTC.

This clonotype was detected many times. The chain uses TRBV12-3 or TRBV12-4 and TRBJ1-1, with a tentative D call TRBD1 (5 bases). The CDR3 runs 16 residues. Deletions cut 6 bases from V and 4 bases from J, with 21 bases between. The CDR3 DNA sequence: TGTGCCAGCAGCCCCCTGCGAGGTGGGAGGGGCACTGAAGCTTTCTTT. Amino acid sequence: CASSPLRGGRGTEAFF.

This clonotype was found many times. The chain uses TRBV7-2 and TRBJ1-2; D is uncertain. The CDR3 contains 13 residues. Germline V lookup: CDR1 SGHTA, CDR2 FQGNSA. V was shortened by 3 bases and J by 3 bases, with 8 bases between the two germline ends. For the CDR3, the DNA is TGTGCCAGCAGCTTTCCCCGGGACTATGGCTACACCTTC. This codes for CASSFPRDYGYTF.

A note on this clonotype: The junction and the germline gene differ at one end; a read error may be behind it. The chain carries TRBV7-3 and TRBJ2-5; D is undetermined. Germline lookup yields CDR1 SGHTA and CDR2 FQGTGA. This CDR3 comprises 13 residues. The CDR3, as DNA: TGCGCCAGCAGCTGGACCGACGGAGAGACCCAGTACTTC. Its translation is CASSWTDGETQYF.

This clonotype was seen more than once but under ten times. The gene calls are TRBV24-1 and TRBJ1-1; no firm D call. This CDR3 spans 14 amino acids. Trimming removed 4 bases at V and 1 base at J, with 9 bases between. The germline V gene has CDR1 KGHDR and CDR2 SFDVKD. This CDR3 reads CATSDAGKNTEAFF. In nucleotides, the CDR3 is TGTGCCACCAGTGACGCAGGTAAGAACACTGAAGCTTTCTTT.

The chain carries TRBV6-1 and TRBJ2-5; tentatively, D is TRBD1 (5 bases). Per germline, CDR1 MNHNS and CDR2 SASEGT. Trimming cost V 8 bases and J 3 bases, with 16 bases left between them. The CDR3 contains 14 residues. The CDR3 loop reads CASARVILEETQYF. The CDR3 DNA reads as TGTGCCAGCGCCAGGGTCATCCTTGAAGAGACCCAGTACTTC.

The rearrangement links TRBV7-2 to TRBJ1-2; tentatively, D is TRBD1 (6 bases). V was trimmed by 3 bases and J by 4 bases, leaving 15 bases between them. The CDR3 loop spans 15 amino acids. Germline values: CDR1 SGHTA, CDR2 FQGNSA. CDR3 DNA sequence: TGTGCCAGCAGCTTTCCAGGGGCGAATAGCTATGGCTACACCTTC. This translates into CASSFPGANSYGYTF.

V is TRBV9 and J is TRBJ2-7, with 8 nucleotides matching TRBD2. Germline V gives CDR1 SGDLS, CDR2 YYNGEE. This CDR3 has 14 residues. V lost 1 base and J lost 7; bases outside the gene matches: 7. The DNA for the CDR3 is TGTGCCAGCAGCGTACAACTAGCGGCAAATGAGCAGTACTTC. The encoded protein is CASSVQLAANEQYF.

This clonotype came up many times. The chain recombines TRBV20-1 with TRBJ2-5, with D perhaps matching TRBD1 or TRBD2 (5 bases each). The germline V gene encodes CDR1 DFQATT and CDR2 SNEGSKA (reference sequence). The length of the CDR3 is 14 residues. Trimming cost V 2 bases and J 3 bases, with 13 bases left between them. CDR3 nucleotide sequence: TGCAGTGCTAGATCCTTAGGGACCAAAGAGACCCAGTACTTC. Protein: CSARSLGTKETQYF.

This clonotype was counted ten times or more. The CDR3 spells CSAVRGLGEQYF. For the CDR3, the DNA is TGCAGTGCTGTGAGGGGTTTAGGCGAGCAGTACTTC. V gene TRBV20-1 combines with J gene TRBJ2-7; D is perhaps TRBD1 or TRBD2 (5 bases each). The CDR3 sequence is 12 residues long. The germline CDR1 and CDR2 sequences are DFQATT and SNEGSKA (reference sequence). V lost 5 bases and J 6 bases, leaving 14 bases between the germline ends.

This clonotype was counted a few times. The CDR3 nucleotides are TGTGCCAGCAGTCGGGACAGCCTCTATAATTCACCCCTCCACTTT. Amino acids: CASSRDSLYNSPLHF. This chain joins TRBV6-5 and TRBJ1-6; 7 nucleotides line up with TRBD1. This CDR3 spans 15 amino acids. The germline gives CDR1 MNHEY, CDR2 SVGAGI. V shed 5 bases, J shed 3 bases, and the junction held 4 bases outside the gene matches.

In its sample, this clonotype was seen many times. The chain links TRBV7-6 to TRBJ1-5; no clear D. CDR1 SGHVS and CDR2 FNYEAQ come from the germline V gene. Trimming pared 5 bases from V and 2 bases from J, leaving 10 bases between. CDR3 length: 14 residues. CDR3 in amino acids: CASSLEVGNQPQHF. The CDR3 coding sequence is TGTGCCAGCAGCCTGGAGGTGGGCAATCAGCCCCAGCATTTT.

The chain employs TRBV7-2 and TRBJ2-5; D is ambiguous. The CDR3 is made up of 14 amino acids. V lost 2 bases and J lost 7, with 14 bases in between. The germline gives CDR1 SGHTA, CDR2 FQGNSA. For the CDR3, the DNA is TGTGCCAGCAGCTTAATTGCCAGTGGTGGGACCCAGTACTTC. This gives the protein CASSLIASGGTQYF.

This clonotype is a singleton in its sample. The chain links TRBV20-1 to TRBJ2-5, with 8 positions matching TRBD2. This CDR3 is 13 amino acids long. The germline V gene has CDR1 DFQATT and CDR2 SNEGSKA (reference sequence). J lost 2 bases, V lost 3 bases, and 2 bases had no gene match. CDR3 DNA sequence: TGCAGTGCTAGGGCTAGCGGGCAAGAGACCCAGTACTTC. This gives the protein CSARASGQETQYF.

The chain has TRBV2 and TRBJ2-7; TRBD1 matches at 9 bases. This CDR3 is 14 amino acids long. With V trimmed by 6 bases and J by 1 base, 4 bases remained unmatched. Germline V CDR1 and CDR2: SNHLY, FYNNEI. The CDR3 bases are TGTGCCAGCAGGACCGGGACAGGGTCCTACGAGCAGTACTTC. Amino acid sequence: CASRTGTGSYEQYF.

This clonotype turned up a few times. CDR3 DNA: TGTGCCACCTCTGGACCTTCCACTGAAGCTTTCTTT. It specifies CATSGPSTEAFF. This chain connects TRBV10-3 to TRBJ1-1; no reliable D call. This CDR3 is built from 12 residues. V was trimmed by 10 bases and J by 4 bases, leaving 13 bases between them. In germline, CDR1 is ENHRY, CDR2 SYGVKD.

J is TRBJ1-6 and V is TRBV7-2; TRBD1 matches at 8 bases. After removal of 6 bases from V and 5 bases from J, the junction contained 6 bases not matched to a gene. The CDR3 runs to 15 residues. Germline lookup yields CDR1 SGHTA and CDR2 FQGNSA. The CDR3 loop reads CASSSPGQDNSPLHF. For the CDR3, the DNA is TGTGCCAGCAGTTCCCCGGGACAGGATAATTCACCCCTCCACTTT.

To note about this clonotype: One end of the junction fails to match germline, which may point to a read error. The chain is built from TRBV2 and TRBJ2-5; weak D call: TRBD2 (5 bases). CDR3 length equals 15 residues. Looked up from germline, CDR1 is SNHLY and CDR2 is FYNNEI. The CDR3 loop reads CASSQDGLRGETQYF. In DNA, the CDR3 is TGCGCCAGCAGCCAAGATGGACTCCGAGGGGAGACCCAGTACTTC.

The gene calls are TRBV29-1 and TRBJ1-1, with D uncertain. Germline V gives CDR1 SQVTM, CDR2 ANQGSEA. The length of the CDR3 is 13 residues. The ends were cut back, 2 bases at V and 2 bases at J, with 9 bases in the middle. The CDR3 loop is CSVEFAANTEAFF. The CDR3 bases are TGCAGCGTTGAATTTGCTGCTAACACTGAAGCTTTCTTT.

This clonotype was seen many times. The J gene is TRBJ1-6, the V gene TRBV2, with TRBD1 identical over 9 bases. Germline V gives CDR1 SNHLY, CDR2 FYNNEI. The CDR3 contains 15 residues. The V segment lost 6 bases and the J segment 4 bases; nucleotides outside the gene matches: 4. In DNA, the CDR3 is TGTGCCAGCAGAGTCGGACAGGGGTATAATTCACCCCTCCACTTT. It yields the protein CASRVGQGYNSPLHF.

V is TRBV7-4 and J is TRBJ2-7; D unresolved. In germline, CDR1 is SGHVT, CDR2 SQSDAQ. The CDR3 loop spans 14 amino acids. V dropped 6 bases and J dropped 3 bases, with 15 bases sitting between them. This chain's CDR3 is CASREVGFNYEQYF. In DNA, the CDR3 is TGTGCCAGCAGAGAGGTGGGCTTTAACTACGAGCAGTACTTC.

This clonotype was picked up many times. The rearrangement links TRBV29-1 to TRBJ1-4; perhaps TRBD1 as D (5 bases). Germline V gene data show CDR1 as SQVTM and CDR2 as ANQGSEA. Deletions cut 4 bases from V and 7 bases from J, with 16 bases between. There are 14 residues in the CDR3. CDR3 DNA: TGCAGCGTTGGGGGGGTCCTAGACGGTGAAAAACTGTTTTTT. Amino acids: CSVGGVLDGEKLFF.

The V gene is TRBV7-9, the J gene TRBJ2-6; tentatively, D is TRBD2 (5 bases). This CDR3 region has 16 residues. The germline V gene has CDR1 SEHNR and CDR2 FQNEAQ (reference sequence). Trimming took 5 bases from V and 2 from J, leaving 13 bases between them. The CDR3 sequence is CASSQDGETGANVLTF. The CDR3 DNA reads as TGTGCCAGCAGCCAAGATGGGGAGACTGGGGCCAACGTCCTGACTTTC.

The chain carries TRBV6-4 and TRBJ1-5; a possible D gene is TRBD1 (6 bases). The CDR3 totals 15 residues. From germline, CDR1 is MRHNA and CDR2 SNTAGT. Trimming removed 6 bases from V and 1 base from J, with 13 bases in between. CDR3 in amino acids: CASRTGTPSNQPQHF. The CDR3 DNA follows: TGTGCCAGCAGGACCGGGACACCCAGCAATCAGCCCCAGCATTTT.

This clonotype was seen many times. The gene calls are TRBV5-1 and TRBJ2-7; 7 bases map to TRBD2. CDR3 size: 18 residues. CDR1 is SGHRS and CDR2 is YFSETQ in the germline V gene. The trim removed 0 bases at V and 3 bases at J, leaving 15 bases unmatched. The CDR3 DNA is TGCGCCAGCAGCTTGGCCTGGGGCTATGGACTAGATGACTACGAGCAGTACTTC. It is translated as CASSLAWGYGLDDYEQYF.

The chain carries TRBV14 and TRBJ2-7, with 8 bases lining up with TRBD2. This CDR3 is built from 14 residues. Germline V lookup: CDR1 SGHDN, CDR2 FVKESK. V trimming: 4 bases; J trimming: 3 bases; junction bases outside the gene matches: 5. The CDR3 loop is CASSPGGGNYEQYF. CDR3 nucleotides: TGTGCCAGCAGCCCCGGCGGGGGGAACTACGAGCAGTACTTC.

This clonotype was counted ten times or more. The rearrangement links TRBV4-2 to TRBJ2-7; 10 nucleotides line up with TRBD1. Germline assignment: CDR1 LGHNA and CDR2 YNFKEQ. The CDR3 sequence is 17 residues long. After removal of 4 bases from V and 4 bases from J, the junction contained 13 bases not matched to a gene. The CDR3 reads CASSRTAAGTGAYEQYF. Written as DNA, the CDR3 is TGTGCCAGCAGCCGCACTGCGGCGGGGACAGGGGCTTACGAGCAGTACTTC.